This TCR beta chain was sequenced in a study of control samples from healthy donors and cancer patients. This table comes from immunoSEQ multiplex PCR, and its TCRdb copy is limited to in-frame clones, with some not included. This sample has approximately 120,000 clones, with roughly 87% found just once. Germline values: CDR1 SGHRS, CDR2 YFSETQ. The CDR3 loop spans 18 amino acids. V was clipped by 0 bases and J by 1 base, with 19 bases between them. The chain links TRBV5-1 to TRBJ1-1; TRBD1 is a possible D gene (6 bases). The receptor's source is a man younger than 35 in good health. Sequencing was done on a sample of blood. The CDR3 DNA follows: TGCGCCAGCAGCTTGGACGCGGGACACCAAGTCTCGAACACTGAAGCTTTCTTT. It codes for CASSLDAGHQVSNTEAFF.